This TCR beta chain was sequenced during a study of T-cell reconstitution after alpha-beta-depleted transplantation in children. Only a few counts were recorded for this clonotype. Antigen specificity is unknown. Overall study results and limits: Expanded graft clones numbering several hundred reportedly gave rise to alpha-beta T cells about two months after transplant. Some patients showed high day-60 TCRbeta diversity, which derived from surviving recipient T cells and thymic progenitors. After one year, T-cell counts and TCRbeta diversity mostly came from new T cells.

Preparing the TCRbeta library involved the use of unique molecular identifiers. TCRdb passed the PCR reads through MiXCR, listing each CDR3 protein once. The repertoire holds 200,000 to 250,000 distinct CDR3 sequences, with roughly 9.1% as singletons. The receptor was isolated from a male patient between 2 and 15 years old who had a stem cell transplant for acute myeloid leukemia, so the T cells may come from the graft donor. The specimen was PBMCs, mostly from graft donor cells, collected 360 days after TCRalphabeta/CD19-depleted stem cell transplant.

This CDR3 reads CASSQDGGGVRNTEAFF. The CDR3 DNA reads as TGTGCCAGCAGCCAAGATGGGGGGGGCGTCAGAAACACTGAAGCTTTCTTT. The chain carries TRBV3-1 and TRBJ1-1, with a weak D call TRBD1 (6 bases). The CDR3 sequence is 17 residues long. The V and J ends lost 0 bases and 2 bases respectively, with 16 bases between them. The V gene's germline CDR1 is LGHDT and CDR2 YNNKEL (reference sequence).